This entry lists 10 T cell receptor beta chains sequenced from one sample in a study of blood T cell repertoires in COVID-19. Using immunoSEQ multiplex PCR, the repertoire was profiled, and TCRdb retains in-frame clones only, with some absent. The table lists about 310,000 clones, roughly 89% of them singletons. Sequences were obtained from PBMCs or T cells enriched from blood (not recorded which). The receptors here all came from a woman younger than 45 who had recovered from COVID-19.

A remark on this clone: The junction differs from germline at one of its ends, possibly a read error. CDR3 residues: CASSPGGQYGNTIYF. DNA for the CDR3: TGTGCTAGCAGCCCAGGGGGGCAGTATGGAAACACCATATATTTT. The chain joins TRBV7-7 to TRBJ1-3; 7 nucleotides match TRBD1. This CDR3 has 15 amino acids. The germline CDR1 and CDR2 sequences are SSHAT and FNYEAQ (reference sequence).

This rearrangement joins TRBV20-1 to TRBJ1-2; D is undetermined. CDR1 and CDR2 (germline): DFQATT, SNEGSKA (reference sequence). The CDR3 is made up of 10 amino acids. The V end was cut by 3 bases, the J end by 6 bases, with 5 bases between. CDR3: CSARTHGYTF. CDR3 sequence (DNA): TGCAGTGCTAGGACACATGGCTACACCTTC.

This clone was counted once. The chain has TRBV19 and TRBJ2-1, with a possible D match to TRBD2 (5 bases). V lost 2 bases, J lost 4 bases, and 15 bases lay in between. Germline CDR1 and CDR2: LNHDA and SQIVND (reference sequence). This CDR3 spans 16 amino acids. The CDR3 DNA follows: TGTGCCAGTAGTATATCCGTCCAGACGGGATACAATGAGCAGTTCTTC. As protein: CASSISVQTGYNEQFF.

This clone has just a few counts. The rearrangement links TRBV6-5 to TRBJ1-4; D may be TRBD1 (5 bases). V was clipped by 0 bases and J by 8 bases, with 13 bases between them. The CDR3 has 15 residues. Germline V lookup: CDR1 MNHEY, CDR2 SVGAGI. CDR3 DNA sequence: TGTGCCAGCAGTTACTCTATGGGCGGGACCGAAAAACTGTTTTTT. Translation gives CASSYSMGGTEKLFF.

The chain recombines TRBV5-1 with TRBJ2-1; tentatively, D is TRBD1 (6 bases). Germline V gene sequence: CDR1 SGHRS, CDR2 YFSETQ. V was pared by 4 bases and J by 9 bases, with 35 bases between. This CDR3 has 20 amino acids. CDR3 sequence: CASSPGGQLKKPFRSGEQFF. Written as DNA, the CDR3 is TGCGCCAGCAGCCCGGGTGGACAGTTAAAGAAACCTTTTCGGTCCGGTGAGCAGTTCTTC.

The V call is TRBV27, the J call TRBJ2-2; 12 bases are a match to TRBD2. Germline CDR1 is MNHEY and CDR2 is SMNVEV (reference sequence). The CDR3 spans 18 residues. Unmatched junction bases numbered 8, after V lost 1 base and J lost 5 bases. The CDR3 region has the DNA TGTGCCAGCAGTTTATTCCCCCCTAGCGGGAGGGAAACCGGGGAGCTGTTTTTT. Translating it yields CASSLFPPSGRETGELFF.

The chain uses TRBV2 and TRBJ2-3; tentatively, D is TRBD1 (6 bases). Trimming cost V 7 bases and J 2 bases, with 13 bases left between them. Germline assignment: CDR1 SNHLY and CDR2 FYNNEI. This CDR3 comprises 14 residues. For the CDR3, the DNA is TGTGCCAGCACCTGGGGGCCTGACACAGATACGCAGTATTTT. Encoded protein: CASTWGPDTDTQYF.

This chain uses TRBV19 with TRBJ2-7, with TRBD2 identical over 11 bases. Germline CDR1 and CDR2: LNHDA and SQIVND (reference sequence). The CDR3 length is 14 residues. The junction had 6 bases not matched to a gene; V was cut back by 9 bases and J by 2 bases. In nucleotides, the CDR3 is TGTGCCAGCAGAATAGCGGGAGGGCCCTACGAGCAGTACTTC. Protein sequence: CASRIAGGPYEQYF.

This sequence joins TRBV6-5 and TRBJ1-2; the D gene is possibly TRBD1 (6 bases). Germline V gene sequence: CDR1 MNHEY, CDR2 SVGAGI. Trimming stripped 8 bases from V and 6 bases from J, with 16 bases between. This CDR3 comprises 13 residues. The CDR3 DNA reads as TGTGCCAGCGGGACCAGGGGTTGGAATGGCTACACCTTC. It specifies CASGTRGWNGYTF.

The rearrangement joins TRBV18 to TRBJ2-3; no firm D call. The CDR3 contains 14 residues. Germline V lookup: CDR1 KGHSH, CDR2 LQKENI. Trimming left V 0 bases short and J 1 base short, with 5 bases between. The CDR3 protein is CASSPPLGTDTQYF. The CDR3 DNA reads TGTGCCAGCTCACCACCGTTAGGCACAGATACGCAGTATTTT.